Following are 26 T cell receptor beta chains from one sample sequenced in a study of patients and donors after allogeneic stem cell transplantation. TCRdb re-analysed the RT-PCR reads in MiXCR, keeping a single row per CDR3 protein. The table lists approximately 200,000 distinct CDR3 sequences, 35% to 45% of them singletons, with roughly 11% in the top ten. The material sequenced was blood, either unsorted or a sorted T cell fraction (not recorded which). These receptor sequences come from a human donor who was either an allogeneic HSCT recipient or a stem cell or donor lymphocyte infusion donor (not recorded which). It is not recorded whose cells these are; they may come from a transplant donor.

This clonotype showed up just a few times. This chain uses TRBV18 with TRBJ1-4; D not certain. Germline values: CDR1 KGHSH, CDR2 LQKENI. V was trimmed by 3 bases and J by 5 bases, leaving 10 bases between them. The length of the CDR3 is 14 residues. The CDR3 region is CASSPSSKNEKLFF. The CDR3 nucleotides read TGTGCCAGCTCACCTTCCAGCAAGAATGAAAAACTGTTTTTT.

V and J are TRBV20-1 and TRBJ2-1, with 9 bases identical to TRBD2. Losses at the gene ends were 4 bases for V and 4 bases for J; bases not matched to a gene: 2. CDR3 length equals 13 residues. CDR1 and CDR2 from the germline V gene are DFQATT and SNEGSKA (reference sequence). The CDR3 DNA sequence: TGCAGTGCTATTAGCGGGGGTTACAATGAGCAGTTCTTC. Its protein product is CSAISGGYNEQFF.

The V call is TRBV5-1, the J call TRBJ1-2, with 8 bases aligning to TRBD1. Germline assignment: CDR1 SGHRS and CDR2 YFSETQ. The J segment lost 4 bases and the V segment lost 3 bases, leaving 11 bases of the junction unmatched. The CDR3 loop spans 16 amino acids. The CDR3 DNA follows: TGCGCCAGCAGCTCCGACAGGGGAGATTCTTTCTATGGCTACACCTTC. It encodes CASSSDRGDSFYGYTF.

The chain has TRBV20-1 and TRBJ1-3; the D is unclear. CDR1 is DFQATT and CDR2 is SNEGSKA in the germline V gene (reference sequence). V gave up 3 bases and J gave up 0 bases, with 12 bases separating them. This CDR3 is 15 amino acids long. DNA for the CDR3: TGCAGTGCTAGGCCCGGGCGTTTCTCTGGAAACACCATATATTTT. Amino acid sequence: CSARPGRFSGNTIYF.

In this sample, this clonotype turned up a few times. The V gene is TRBV2, the J gene TRBJ1-2, with a weak D call TRBD1 (6 bases). The CDR3 is made up of 13 amino acids. CDR1 is SNHLY and CDR2 is FYNNEI in the germline V gene. V dropped 3 bases and J dropped 8 bases, with 13 bases sitting between them. The CDR3 DNA follows: TGTGCCAGCAGTGATGGGGGGCGATGGGGCTACACCTTC. This encodes CASSDGGRWGYTF. The full variable domain, completed using reference TRBV2 and TRBJ1-2, is EPEVTQTPSHQVTQMGQEVILRCVPISNHLYFYWYRQILGQKVEFLVSFYNNEISEKSEIFDDQFSVERPDGSNFTLKIRSTKLEDSAMYFCASSDGGRWGYTFGSGTRLTVV.

This clonotype has only a few counts. The chain links TRBV5-1 to TRBJ1-3, with D possibly matching TRBD1 (5 bases). V was cut by 2 bases and J by 9 bases, with 15 bases left in between. Germline CDR1 SGHRS, CDR2 YFSETQ. The CDR3 contains 14 residues. CDR3 sequence (DNA): TGCGCCAGCAGCTTAAAAGGGGATTCGGGCACCATATATTTT. Its protein is CASSLKGDSGTIYF.

The chain combines TRBV3-1 with TRBJ2-5, with 8 bases that match TRBD2. The V segment lost 1 base and the J segment 5 bases; nucleotides outside the gene matches: 3. Germline CDR1 reads LGHDT; CDR2 reads YNNKEL (reference sequence). The length of the CDR3 is 14 residues. This chain's CDR3 is CASSQGTSRETQYF. CDR3 DNA sequence: TGTGCCAGCAGCCAAGGGACTAGCAGGGAGACCCAGTACTTC.

The gene calls are TRBV5-1 and TRBJ1-6, with a possible D match to TRBD1 (6 bases). Trimming pared 0 bases from V and 7 bases from J, leaving 8 bases between. Germline loops: CDR1 SGHRS, CDR2 YFSETQ. This CDR3 spans 14 amino acids. The CDR3 loop is CASSLGQANSPLHF. DNA for the CDR3: TGCGCCAGCAGCTTGGGACAGGCCAATTCACCCCTCCACTTT.

This chain connects TRBV5-1 to TRBJ2-7, with a weak D call TRBD1 (6 bases). This CDR3 comprises 14 residues. Germline lookup yields CDR1 SGHRS and CDR2 YFSETQ. With 4 bases removed from V and 4 bases from J, the gap between germline ends came to 15 bases. CDR3 DNA: TGCGCCAGCAGCCCGGACAGCCGGCGTTACGAGCAGTACTTC. This sequence encodes CASSPDSRRYEQYF.

With regard to this clonotype: At one end, the junction sequence differs from germline, possibly due to a read error. This sequence joins TRBV18 and TRBJ1-1, with a weak D call TRBD1 (5 bases). Per the germline V gene, CDR1 is KGHSH and CDR2 is LQKENI. The length of the CDR3 is 14 residues. The CDR3 nucleotides read TGTGCCAGCTCACAGGAGGGGCTGAATACTGAAGCTTTCTTT. Translation: CASSQEGLNTEAFF.

This clonotype was seen a few times. The chain joins TRBV9 to TRBJ2-2; unclear D gene. There are 14 residues in the CDR3. Deletions cut 4 bases from V and 1 base from J, with 8 bases between. Germline lookup yields CDR1 SGDLS and CDR2 YYNGEE. CDR3 protein: CASSLRLNTGELFF. In DNA, the CDR3 is TGTGCCAGCAGCCTCCGGTTGAACACCGGGGAGCTGTTTTTT.

Written as DNA, the CDR3 is TGCAGTGCTAGAATGCCCAGTCGCTACGAGCAGTACTTC. Translating gives CSARMPSRYEQYF. The chain carries TRBV20-1 and TRBJ2-7; no definite D call. The V end was cut by 2 bases, the J end by 3 bases, with 11 bases between. Germline V CDR1 and CDR2: DFQATT, SNEGSKA (reference sequence). The CDR3 runs 13 residues.

There are a few counts of this clonotype. The genes are TRBV24-1 and TRBJ2-1; tentative D call: TRBD2 (6 bases). CDR3 length equals 13 residues. Deletions cut 7 bases from V and 6 bases from J, with 12 bases between. In germline, CDR1 is KGHDR, CDR2 SFDVKD. As DNA, the CDR3 is TGTGCCACCAGGGGTAGCGGATCCAATGAGCAGTTCTTC. As protein: CATRGSGSNEQFF.

The V and J genes are TRBV12-3 or TRBV12-4 and TRBJ1-3; D not resolved. Deletions cut 2 bases from V and 0 bases from J, with 8 bases between. The CDR3 is made up of 15 amino acids. CDR3 sequence reads: CASSLSGSSGNTIYF. DNA for the CDR3: TGTGCCAGCAGTTTATCGGGGAGCTCTGGAAACACCATATATTTT.

The V and J genes are TRBV24-1 and TRBJ1-2, with TRBD1 matching 8 bases. The CDR3 is 15 residues long. The V gene's germline CDR1 is KGHDR and CDR2 SFDVKD. With 5 bases clipped from V and 7 bases from J, the junction kept 11 bases outside the gene matches. The CDR3 DNA reads TGTGCCACCAGTGCCCCGGGGCAGGGGGCAAGTGGCTACACCTTC. Translating it yields CATSAPGQGASGYTF.

The chain recombines TRBV30 with TRBJ1-6; D gene unclear. Germline V gene sequence: CDR1 GTSNPN, CDR2 SVGIG (reference sequence). The CDR3 extends over 15 amino acids. The ends were cut back, 5 bases at V and 9 bases at J, with 20 bases in the middle. The DNA of the CDR3 is TGTGCCTGGGAACCAGTGGACGGGTCTCTTTCACCCCTCCACTTT. Its protein is CAWEPVDGSLSPLHF.

V gene TRBV9 combines with J gene TRBJ2-7, with 8 bases that match TRBD2. V lost 4 bases to trimming and J lost 6 bases; unmatched junction nucleotides: 12. Germline V CDR1 and CDR2: SGDLS, YYNGEE. The CDR3 sequence is 15 residues long. The CDR3 reads CASSLTSGPRGEQYF. The CDR3 nucleotides are TGTGCCAGCAGCCTCACTAGCGGACCTAGGGGCGAGCAGTACTTC.

The CDR3 sequence: CASTRTGQGNTIYF. Here the CDR3 DNA reads TGTGCCAGTACCCGGACAGGGCAAGGAAACACCATATATTTT. The V and J genes are TRBV19 and TRBJ1-3; 8 nucleotides match TRBD1. The CDR3 is made up of 14 amino acids. With V trimmed by 7 bases and J by 4 bases, 6 bases remained unmatched. CDR1 LNHDA and CDR2 SQIVND come from the germline V gene (reference sequence).

This clonotype was seen only a few times. This chain uses TRBV12-3 or TRBV12-4 with TRBJ1-2; D may be TRBD1 (6 bases). This CDR3 has 15 residues. With 5 bases removed from V and 4 bases from J, the gap between germline ends came to 17 bases. The CDR3 is CASSMATRGFYGYTF. CDR3 sequence (DNA): TGTGCCAGCAGTATGGCGACCAGGGGCTTCTATGGCTACACCTTC.

The chain combines TRBV20-1 with TRBJ1-1; TRBD1 is a possible D gene (5 bases). There are 13 residues in the CDR3. V was trimmed by 3 bases and J by 8 bases, leaving 16 bases between them. CDR1 and CDR2 from the germline V gene are DFQATT and SNEGSKA (reference sequence). The CDR3 nucleotides are TGCAGTGCTAGCGGACAAGGGCCCCCAGAAGCTTTCTTT. Protein product: CSASGQGPPEAFF.

V and J are TRBV20-1 and TRBJ2-5, with D possibly matching TRBD2 (5 bases). V was clipped by 6 bases and J by 5 bases, with 13 bases between them. Germline lookup yields CDR1 DFQATT and CDR2 SNEGSKA (reference sequence). The CDR3 extends over 12 amino acids. The CDR3 DNA follows: TGCAGTGCACGGGGAATCGGGGAGACCCAGTACTTC. Residues: CSARGIGETQYF.

The chain combines TRBV4-2 with TRBJ2-7; tentatively, D is TRBD2 (5 bases). This CDR3 region has 15 residues. V lost 0 bases and J 6 bases, leaving 15 bases between the germline ends. Germline CDR1 LGHNA, CDR2 YNFKEQ. The CDR3 DNA follows: TGTGCCAGCAGCCAAGACAGCGAGGGCAGATCCGAGCAGTACTTC. Translation: CASSQDSEGRSEQYF.

The genes are TRBV12-3 or TRBV12-4 and TRBJ2-3; D might be TRBD2 (7 bases). Trimming shortened V by 6 bases and J by 3 bases, and 10 bases separated the two germline ends. This CDR3 has 13 residues. The CDR3 region is CASSRGATDTQYF. The DNA of the CDR3 is TGTGCCAGCAGCCGGGGGGCGACAGATACGCAGTATTTT.

The V and J genes are TRBV7-9 and TRBJ1-2; the D gene is possibly TRBD1 (5 bases). Germline V lookup: CDR1 SEHNR, CDR2 FQNEAQ (reference sequence). The CDR3 totals 15 residues. Trimming stripped 5 bases from V and 8 bases from J, with 21 bases between. CDR3 nucleotides: TGTGCCAGCAGCCCCCGGACAAGTGGAAGTGGGGGCTACACCTTC. Its translation: CASSPRTSGSGGYTF.

V usage is TRBV20-1 and J usage is TRBJ2-5; 11 bases are shared with TRBD2. The V and J ends lost 4 bases and 1 base, in that order; junction bases with no gene match: 5. CDR1 is DFQATT, CDR2 SNEGSKA, per germline (reference sequence). This CDR3 comprises 15 residues. The CDR3 reads CSATPTSGTQETQYF. CDR3 bases: TGCAGTGCTACCCCGACTAGCGGGACCCAAGAGACCCAGTACTTC.

This clonotype was seen only a few times. This chain connects TRBV3-1 to TRBJ1-1; 10 nucleotides match TRBD1. The CDR3 consists of 14 residues. V shed 4 bases, J shed 6 bases, and the junction held 5 bases outside the gene matches. Germline V gene sequence: CDR1 LGHDT, CDR2 YNNKEL (reference sequence). The CDR3 region is CASSRQGAGAEAFF. DNA for the CDR3: TGTGCCAGCAGCCGACAGGGGGCAGGCGCTGAAGCTTTCTTT.